These T cell receptor beta chains were read from a single sample in a study of blood T cells in healthy people across ages. MiXCR, applied by TCRdb to the 5' RACE reads, yields one record per CDR3 protein. The profile covers around 1,700,000 distinct CDR3 sequences, with roughly 27% appearing a single time and 7.7% taken by the ten largest. The sample taken for sequencing was blood. The receptor source for this set is a woman aged 25 to 39 in good health. CDR3s include the opening cysteine and the closing phenylalanine or tryptophan. The D gene is left open where the match is weak. Expanded clones get a size class; other rows say once, few or many, or leave the size out.

cdr3_nt	cdr3_aa	d_call	clone_size	cdr3_length	v_call	j_call
TGCGCCAGCAGCCAACCGGGACAGGGGGCTCTCTACGAGCAGTACTTC	CASSQPGQGALYEQYF	TRBD1	many	16	TRBV4-1	TRBJ2-7
TGTGCCAGCAGTGAATTTGCCGCTTCACCCCTCCACTTT	CASSEFAASPLHF	-	-	13	TRBV25-1	TRBJ1-6
TGCAGCGTTGGCACCCAGAATCAGCCCCAGCATTTT	CSVGTQNQPQHF	-	few	12	TRBV29-1	TRBJ1-5
TGCAGTGCTAGAGATCTTCCGGGGGCCGGTGGCTACACCTTC	CSARDLPGAGGYTF	-	few	14	TRBV20-1	TRBJ1-2
TGTGCCAGCAGTTATCAGTTTGGGTCCTACAATGAGCGGTTCTTC	CASSYQFGSYNERFF	-	-	15	TRBV6-6	TRBJ2-1
TGTGCCAGCAGCGGCGTACAGGGGGCCGACGAGCAGTACTTC	CASSGVQGADEQYF	TRBD1	many	14	TRBV7-2	TRBJ2-7
TGTGCCAGCAGAATCGGGGGTAACGGGGAGCTGTTTTTT	CASRIGGNGELFF	-	-	13	TRBV6-1	TRBJ2-2
TGTGCCAGCAGCGTAGGCCTGCGGGAGGGCCCAAATGAGCAGTTCTTC	CASSVGLREGPNEQFF	TRBD2	few	16	TRBV9	TRBJ2-1
TGCGCCAGCAGCCCCGGGGAGGCAGACTACTATGGCTACACCTTC	CASSPGEADYYGYTF	-	many	15	TRBV5-1	TRBJ1-2
TGCAGCGGTGCCCAGGGAGTTAGCACAGATACGCAGTATTTT	CSGAQGVSTDTQYF	-	many	14	TRBV29-1	TRBJ2-3
TGTGCCAGCAGAACCCTGAGCTCCTACGAGCAGTACTTC	CASRTLSSYEQYF	-	-	13	TRBV5-5	TRBJ2-7
TGCAGCGTTGAAGGACAGGGATCCTACAATGAGCAGTTCTTC	CSVEGQGSYNEQFF	TRBD1	many	14	TRBV29-1	TRBJ2-1
TGTGCCACCAGTGATTTTTCGGGCCAAGAGACCCAGTACTTC	CATSDFSGQETQYF	-	few	14	TRBV24-1	TRBJ2-5
TGCAGCGTAGTGAGAAGCGGAGAGCAGTACTTC	CSVVRSGEQYF	-	-	11	TRBV29-1	TRBJ2-7
TGCGCCAGCAGATCGGCAGGGCGAGAGACCCAGTACTTC	CASRSAGRETQYF	-	few	13	TRBV5-1	TRBJ2-5
TGCAGTGCTAGAGCGGCTTCTGGAAACACCATATATTTT	CSARAASGNTIYF	-	-	13	TRBV20-1	TRBJ1-3
TGTGCCAGCAGTTCCTGGGACACCACTAACTATGGCTACACCTTC	CASSSWDTTNYGYTF	-	-	15	TRBV2	TRBJ1-2
TGTGCCACACGGGGGGCCACAGATACGCAGTATTTT	CATRGATDTQYF	-	few	12	TRBV19	TRBJ2-3
TGCGGGGGGAAAGAGACCCAGTACTTC	CGGKETQYF	-	few	9	TRBV10-1	TRBJ2-5
TGTGCCAGCAGGCCAGCAGGGGTTTCCGGCCAGCCCCAGCATTTT	CASRPAGVSGQPQHF	-	-	15	TRBV6-5	TRBJ1-5
TGCAGTGCCGTGACGGGACCCCGTGACGAGCAGTACTTC	CSAVTGPRDEQYF	-	-	13	TRBV20-1	TRBJ2-7
TGCAGCCTCACTAACTATGGCTACACCTTC	CSLTNYGYTF	-	-	10	TRBV29-1	TRBJ1-2
TGTGCCTGGAGTTGGGGGCCCGGTAACTATGGCTACACCTTC	CAWSWGPGNYGYTF	-	many	14	TRBV30	TRBJ1-2
TGCGCCAGCAGCCCCCAATCCGGGGCTGGGGGGGGGTATGAGCAGTTCTTC	CASSPQSGAGGGYEQFF	TRBD2	few	17	TRBV4-1	TRBJ2-1
TGTGCCAGCAGCGCGGACCGAATGGGACAGAACACTGAAGCTTTCTTT	CASSADRMGQNTEAFF	-	-	16	TRBV9	TRBJ1-1
TGCGCCAGCGGCAGACTGGAAACCTACGAGCAGTACTTC	CASGRLETYEQYF	-	few	13	TRBV5-1	TRBJ2-7